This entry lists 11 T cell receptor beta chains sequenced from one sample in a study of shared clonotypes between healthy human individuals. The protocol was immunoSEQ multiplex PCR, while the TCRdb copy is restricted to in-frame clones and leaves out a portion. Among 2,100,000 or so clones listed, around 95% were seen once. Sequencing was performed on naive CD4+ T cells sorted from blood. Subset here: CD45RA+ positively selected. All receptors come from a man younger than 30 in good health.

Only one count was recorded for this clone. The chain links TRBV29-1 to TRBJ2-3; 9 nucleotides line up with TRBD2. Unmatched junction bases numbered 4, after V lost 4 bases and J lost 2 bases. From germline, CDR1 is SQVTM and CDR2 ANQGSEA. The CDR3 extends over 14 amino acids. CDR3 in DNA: TGCAGCGTTGTGGTAGCGGGAGACACAGATACGCAGTATTTT. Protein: CSVVVAGDTDTQYF.

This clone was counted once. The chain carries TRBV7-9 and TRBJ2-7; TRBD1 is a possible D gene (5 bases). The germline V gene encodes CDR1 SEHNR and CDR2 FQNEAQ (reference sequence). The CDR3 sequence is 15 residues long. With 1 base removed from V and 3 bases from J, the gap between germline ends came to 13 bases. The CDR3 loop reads CASSLGGNVVYEQYF. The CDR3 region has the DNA TGTGCCAGCAGCTTAGGGGGCAATGTTGTCTACGAGCAGTACTTC.

The CDR3 DNA follows: TGTGCCAGCAGTTACGGGCGAGCCGTTTCTAACTATGGCTACACCTTC. This translates into CASSYGRAVSNYGYTF. V and J are TRBV6-6 and TRBJ1-2; no clear D. This CDR3 has 16 amino acids. Trimming cost V 2 bases and J 0 bases, with 13 bases left between them. Germline V gives CDR1 MNHNY, CDR2 SVGAGI (reference sequence).

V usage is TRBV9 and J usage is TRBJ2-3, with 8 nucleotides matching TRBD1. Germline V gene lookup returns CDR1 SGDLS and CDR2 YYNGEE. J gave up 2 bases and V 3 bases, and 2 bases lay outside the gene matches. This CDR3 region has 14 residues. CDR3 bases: TGTGCCAGCAGCGCAGGGGGCATCACAGATACGCAGTATTTT. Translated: CASSAGGITDTQYF.

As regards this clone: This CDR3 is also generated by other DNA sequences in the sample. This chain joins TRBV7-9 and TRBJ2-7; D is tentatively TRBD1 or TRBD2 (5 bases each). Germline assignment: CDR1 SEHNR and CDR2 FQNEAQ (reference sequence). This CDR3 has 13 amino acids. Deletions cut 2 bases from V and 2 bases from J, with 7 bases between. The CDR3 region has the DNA TGTGCCAGCAGCTTACAGGGACCCTACGAGCAGTACTTC. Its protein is CASSLQGPYEQYF.

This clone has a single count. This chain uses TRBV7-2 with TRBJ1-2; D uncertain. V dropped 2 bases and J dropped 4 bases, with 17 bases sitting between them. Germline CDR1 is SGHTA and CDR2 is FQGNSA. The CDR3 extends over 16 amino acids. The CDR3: CASSLSGSNIPYGYTF. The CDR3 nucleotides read TGTGCCAGCAGCTTATCCGGGTCCAATATTCCCTATGGCTACACCTTC.

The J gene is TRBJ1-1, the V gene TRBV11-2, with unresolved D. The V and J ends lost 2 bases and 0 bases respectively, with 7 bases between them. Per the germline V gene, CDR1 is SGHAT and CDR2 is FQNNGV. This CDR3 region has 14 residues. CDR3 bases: TGTGCCAGCAGCTTATTGGAACTGAACACTGAAGCTTTCTTT. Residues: CASSLLELNTEAFF.

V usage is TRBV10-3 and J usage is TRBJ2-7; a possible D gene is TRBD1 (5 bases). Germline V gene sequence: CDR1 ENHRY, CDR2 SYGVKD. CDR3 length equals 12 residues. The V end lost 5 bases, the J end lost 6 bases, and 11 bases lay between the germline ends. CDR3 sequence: CAISPTQGEQYF. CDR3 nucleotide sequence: TGTGCCATCAGTCCTACGCAGGGCGAGCAGTACTTC.

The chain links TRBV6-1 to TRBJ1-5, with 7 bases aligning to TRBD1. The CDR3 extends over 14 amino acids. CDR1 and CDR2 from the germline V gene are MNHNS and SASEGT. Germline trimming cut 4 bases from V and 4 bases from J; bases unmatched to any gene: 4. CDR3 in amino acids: CASSGTGLNQPQHF. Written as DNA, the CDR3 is TGTGCCAGCAGTGGGACAGGCCTAAATCAGCCCCAGCATTTT.

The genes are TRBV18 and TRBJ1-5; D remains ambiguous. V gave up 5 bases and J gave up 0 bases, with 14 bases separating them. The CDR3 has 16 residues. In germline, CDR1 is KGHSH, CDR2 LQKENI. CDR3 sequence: CASSTSVVNSNQPQHF. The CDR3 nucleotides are TGTGCCAGCTCAACCAGCGTGGTCAATAGCAATCAGCCCCAGCATTTT.

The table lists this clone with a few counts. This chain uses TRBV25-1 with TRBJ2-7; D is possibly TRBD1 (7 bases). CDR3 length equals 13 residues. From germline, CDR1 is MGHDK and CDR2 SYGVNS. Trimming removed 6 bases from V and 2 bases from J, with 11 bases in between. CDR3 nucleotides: TGTGCCAGCAGCCCAGGGGGGCCCTACGAGCAGTACTTC. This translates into CASSPGGPYEQYF.